This is a list of T cell receptor beta chains from one sample in a study of regulatory T cells in long-lasting Graves disease. TCRdb reprocessed the multiplex PCR reads with MiXCR, giving one entry per CDR3 protein. Here the sample spans about 450,000 distinct CDR3 sequences, around 15% being singletons. The data were also submitted as part of a second study, on T cells in Graves' hyperthyroidism and ophthalmopathy.

The input for sequencing was peripheral blood mononuclear cells (PBMCs), taken at new diagnosis, from a patient treated with antithyroid drugs. All receptors derive from a woman in her thirties with Graves disease. CDR3s include the opening cysteine and the closing phenylalanine or tryptophan. The D gene is left open where the match is weak. Some rows have no size entry. The others give once, few or many, or a class for an expanded clone.

abundance	d_gene	v_gene	j_gene	CDR3nt	CDR3aa
many	.	TRBV7-8	TRBJ1-1	TGTGCCAGCGGGGAGTTGGGGAACACTGAAGCTTTCTTT	CASGELGNTEAFF
few	TRBD2	TRBV6-6	TRBJ2-1	TGTGCCAGCAGTTACTCGGACTTAAATATAGCGGGAGGGCCAGATGAGCAGTTCTTC	CASSYSDLNIAGGPDEQFF
.	TRBD1	TRBV4-1	TRBJ2-5	TGCGCCAGCAGCCAGCCCGACAGGGATGGGAAGACCCAGTACTTC	CASSQPDRDGKTQYF
few	TRBD2	TRBV6-1	TRBJ2-7	TGTGCCAGCAGGGTATTTGGGGCTAGCGGCTACGAGCAGTACTTC	CASRVFGASGYEQYF
many	TRBD1	TRBV5-1	TRBJ2-5	TGCGCCAGCAGTCTCCTCTCCAGGGGGCGGCAAGAGACCCAGTACTTC	CASSLLSRGRQETQYF
.	.	TRBV5-6	TRBJ2-3	TGTGCCTCCGCAGCGGGGACAAACACAGATACGCAGTATTTT	CASAAGTNTDTQYF
few	TRBD2	TRBV20-1	TRBJ2-7	TGCGGGGGGAGGGAGGGCCCTCGGTTCGAGCAGTACTTC	CGGREGPRFEQYF
many	.	TRBV2	TRBJ1-2	TGTGCCAGCAGTTTGGGGGTACGGGGCTACACCTTC	CASSLGVRGYTF
many	.	TRBV6-2/TRBV6-3	TRBJ2-7	TGTGCCAGCAGTTACTCCGCTTCGGCCTACGAGCAGTACTTC	CASSYSASAYEQYF
.	TRBD1	TRBV2	TRBJ2-3	TGTGCCAGCAGAGCTGGGACAGCCACAGATACGCAGTATTTT	CASRAGTATDTQYF
few	.	TRBV28	TRBJ1-2	TGTGCCAGCAGTTTAGAGCAGCGCTACACCTTC	CASSLEQRYTF
.	.	TRBV4-1	TRBJ2-2	TGCGCCAGCAGCCAAGCTGCGCGGAACACCGGGGAGCTGTTTTTT	CASSQAARNTGELFF
many	TRBD1	TRBV11-2	TRBJ1-1	TGTGCCAGCAGCCATCCCACAGGGGAGGACACTGAAGCTTTCTTT	CASSHPTGEDTEAFF
many	.	TRBV12-3/TRBV12-4	TRBJ2-7	TGTGCCAGCAGGCGGGACGGCCTATCCTACGAGCAGTACTTC	CASRRDGLSYEQYF
many	.	TRBV6-2/TRBV6-3	TRBJ2-7	TGTGCCAGCAGTTATTCACGTCAGGGTCAAGAGCAGTACTTC	CASSYSRQGQEQYF
many	.	TRBV6-1	TRBJ2-7	TGTGCCAGCTGGGGGCGGGAGTCCTACGAGCAGTACTTC	CASWGRESYEQYF
many	.	TRBV20-1	TRBJ2-1	TGCAGTGCTAACCCTCCAGGGCGCGTCTACAATGAGCAGTTCTTC	CSANPPGRVYNEQFF
few	.	TRBV7-2	TRBJ1-2	TGTGCCAGCAGCTACGGGACCGTTCCTTATGGCTACACCTTC	CASSYGTVPYGYTF
many	.	TRBV27	TRBJ2-7	TGTGCCAGCAGTGCCGCGGACAGCCCGTACGAGCAGTACTTC	CASSAADSPYEQYF
many	.	TRBV11-1	TRBJ2-1	TGTGCCAGCAGCGACCGGAGGGTGGGCAATGAGCAGTTCTTC	CASSDRRVGNEQFF
few	.	TRBV7-9	TRBJ1-1	TGTGCCAGCAGCCGAACGGGTGAAGCTTTCTTT	CASSRTGEAFF
many	TRBD2	TRBV5-1	TRBJ2-2	TGCGCCAGCAGCTTGTTCGGCGGGAGTCTGGTGTCGGTCACCGGGGAGCTGTTTTTT	CASSLFGGSLVSVTGELFF
few	.	TRBV9	TRBJ2-7	TGTGCCAGCAGCGCCGGACTGCCTCCCTCCTACGAGCAGTACTTC	CASSAGLPPSYEQYF
many	TRBD2	TRBV28	TRBJ2-5	TGTGCCAGCAGTTCGTTCAGGGAGGGTGGTGGGGAGACCCAGTACTTC	CASSSFREGGGETQYF
many	TRBD2	TRBV27	TRBJ2-7	TGTGCCAGCAGTTTAAGGACTAGCGGGTTCTCCTACGAGCAGTACTTC	CASSLRTSGFSYEQYF
many	.	TRBV28	TRBJ1-1	TGTGCCAGCAGTCCCCTTCGAGGACAGACCATGAACACTGAAGCTTTCTTT	CASSPLRGQTMNTEAFF
.	TRBD1	TRBV27	TRBJ1-1	TGTGCCAGCAGTTTAGGGTCCGGGACAGGGAGAACTGAAGCTTTCTTT	CASSLGSGTGRTEAFF
few	.	TRBV28	TRBJ2-1	TGTGCCGATGTCTCTTACAATGAGCAGTTCTTC	CADVSYNEQFF
many	.	TRBV2	TRBJ1-2	TGTGCCAGCAGTGAAGTATCAGTCAATGGCTACACCTTC	CASSEVSVNGYTF
many	TRBD2	TRBV20-1	TRBJ2-1	TGCAGTGCCAGACTAGCGGTATCTTACAATGAGCAGTTCTTC	CSARLAVSYNEQFF
.	.	TRBV2	TRBJ1-3	TGTGCCAGCAGTGAACCTGTCCAGGGGCCTGGAAACACCATATATTTT	CASSEPVQGPGNTIYF
many	.	TRBV6-2/TRBV6-3	TRBJ2-3	TGTGCCAGCAGTTACTACGGGGGGCGGATTCGACGCGGCACAGATACGCAGTATTTT	CASSYYGGRIRRGTDTQYF
.	TRBD1	TRBV4-2	TRBJ1-1	TGTGCCAGCAGCCAAGATGACAGGGGAGGGACTGAAGCTTTCTTT	CASSQDDRGGTEAFF
.	.	TRBV9	TRBJ2-3	TGTGCCAGCAGCGGGACTACTCGCGCAGATACGCAGTATTTT	CASSGTTRADTQYF
many	.	TRBV20-1	TRBJ1-4	TGCAGTGCCCGCCGGGGACGTGAGGAAAAACTGTTTTTT	CSARRGREEKLFF
once	.	TRBV4-1	TRBJ1-2	TGCGCCAGCAGCCAAGTCACTGGCAGGGCTAACTATGGCTACACCTTC	CASSQVTGRANYGYTF
many	.	TRBV29-1	TRBJ2-7	TGCAGCGGGCACGATGGGGATCCCTACGAGCAGTACTTC	CSGHDGDPYEQYF
many	TRBD1	TRBV10-3	TRBJ1-2	TGTGCCGCGGAGCGCGAACTAACGGGACAGGGAATTAGCACCTTC	CAAERELTGQGISTF
few	TRBD2	TRBV28	TRBJ2-1	TGTGCCAGCAGGTACAGCGGGAGAGGCAATGAGCAGTTCTTC	CASRYSGRGNEQFF
many	.	TRBV3-1	TRBJ1-2	TGTGCCAGCAGCCAAGATGGTTTAGGGGTCCAATATGGCTACACCTTC	CASSQDGLGVQYGYTF
.	TRBD2	TRBV28	TRBJ2-7	TGTGCCAGCAGTCCATGGGGCGGGAGGACCTACGAGCAGTACTTC	CASSPWGGRTYEQYF
.	TRBD2	TRBV11-2	TRBJ2-6	TGTGCCAGCAGCGGGGGGGGAGGATTTCGCTCTGGGGCCAACGTCCTGACTTTC	CASSGGGGFRSGANVLTF
.	.	TRBV28	TRBJ2-1	TGTGCCAGCAGCCCTCTTAGTAGGACCTACAATGAGCAGTTCTTC	CASSPLSRTYNEQFF
many	.	TRBV2	TRBJ2-1	TGTGCCAGCATGGGATTAGCCAGCGTCAATGAGCAGTTCTTC	CASMGLASVNEQFF
many	TRBD2	TRBV2	TRBJ2-1	TGTGCCAGCACCGGGACTAGCGGGAGTGGGAATGAGCAGTTCTTC	CASTGTSGSGNEQFF
.	TRBD2	TRBV6-1	TRBJ2-2	TGTGCCAGCAGGGGAGGGCTGACCGGGGAGCTGTTTTTT	CASRGGLTGELFF
few	TRBD1	TRBV18	TRBJ1-5	TGTGCCAGCTCACCAACGACAGGGGGCGATCAGCCCCAGCATTTT	CASSPTTGGDQPQHF